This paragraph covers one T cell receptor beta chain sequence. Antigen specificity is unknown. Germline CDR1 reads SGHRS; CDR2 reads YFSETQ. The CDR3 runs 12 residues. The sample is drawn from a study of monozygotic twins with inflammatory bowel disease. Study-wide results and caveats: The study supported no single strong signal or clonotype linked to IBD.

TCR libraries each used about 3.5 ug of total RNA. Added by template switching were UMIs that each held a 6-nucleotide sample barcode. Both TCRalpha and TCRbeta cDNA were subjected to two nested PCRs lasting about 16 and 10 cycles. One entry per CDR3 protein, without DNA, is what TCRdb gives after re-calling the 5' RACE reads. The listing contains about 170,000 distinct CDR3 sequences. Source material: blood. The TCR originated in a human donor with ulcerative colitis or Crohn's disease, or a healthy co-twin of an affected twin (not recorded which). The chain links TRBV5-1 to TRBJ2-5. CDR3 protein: CASSGSGETQYF.